This TCR beta chain was observed in a study of post-analysis software for immune sequencing data. Study-level points and caveats: Five TRBV segments (TRBV5-6, TRBV5-1 and TRBV20-1 among them) occurred more frequently in patients than in controls. Multiple sclerosis patients showed significantly lower normalized Chao1 diversity than controls did. F measure grouped same-batch samples tightly together.

For this clonotype: Its antigen is currently unknown.

Unique molecular identifiers were carried by the TCR beta cDNA libraries. About 500,000 cDNA molecules were obtained per 1 to 10 million input T cells. MiXCR, run by TCRdb on the PCR reads, gives a single entry per CDR3 protein. The sample records 650,000 to 850,000 distinct CDR3 sequences, around 46% being singletons. Trimming stripped 7 bases from V and 4 bases from J, with 11 bases between. CDR3 length: 14 amino acids. The germline V gene has CDR1 MNHEY and CDR2 SMNVEV (reference sequence). The receptor was derived from a girl aged 10 to 17 with multiple sclerosis. V and J are TRBV27 and TRBJ1-6, with a weak D call TRBD1 (6 bases). The material sequenced was blood. This CDR3 is CASTWGLYNSPLHF. CDR3 DNA sequence: TGTGCCAGCACTTGGGGGCTGTATAATTCACCCCTCCACTTT.